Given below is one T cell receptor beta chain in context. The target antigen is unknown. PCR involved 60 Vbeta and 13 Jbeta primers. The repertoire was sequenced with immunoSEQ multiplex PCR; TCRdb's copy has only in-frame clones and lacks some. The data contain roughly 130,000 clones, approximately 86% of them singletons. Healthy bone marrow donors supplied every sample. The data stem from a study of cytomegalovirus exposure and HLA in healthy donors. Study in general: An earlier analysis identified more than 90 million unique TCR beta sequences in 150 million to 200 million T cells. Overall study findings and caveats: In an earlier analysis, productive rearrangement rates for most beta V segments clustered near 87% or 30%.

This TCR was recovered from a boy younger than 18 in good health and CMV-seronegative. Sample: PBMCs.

CDR3 protein: CASSFRDSNQPQHF. As DNA, the CDR3 is TGTGCCAGCAGTTTTCGGGATAGCAATCAGCCCCAGCATTTT. The chain has TRBV6-5 and TRBJ1-5; D unclear. Trimming removed 4 bases from V and 0 bases from J, with 7 bases in between. The CDR3 consists of 14 residues. Germline V gives CDR1 MNHEY, CDR2 SVGAGI.